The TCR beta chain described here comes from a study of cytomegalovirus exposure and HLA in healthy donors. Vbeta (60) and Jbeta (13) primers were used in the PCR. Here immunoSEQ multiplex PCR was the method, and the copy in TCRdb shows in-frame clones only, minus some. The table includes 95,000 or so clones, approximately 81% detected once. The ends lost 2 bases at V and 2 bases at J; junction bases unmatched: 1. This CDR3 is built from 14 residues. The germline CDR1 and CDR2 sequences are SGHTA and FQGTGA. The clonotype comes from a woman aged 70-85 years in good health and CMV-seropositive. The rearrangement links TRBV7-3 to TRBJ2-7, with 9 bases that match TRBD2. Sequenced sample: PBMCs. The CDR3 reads CASSLAGGPYEQYF. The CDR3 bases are TGTGCCAGCAGCTTAGCGGGGGGGCCCTACGAGCAGTACTTC.